A selection of T cell receptor beta chains follows, all from one sample in a study of CD8+CD57+ T cells in acquired aplastic anemia. TCRdb itself ran the reads through MiXCR, one entry per CDR3 protein. The sample contains 200,000 to 300,000 distinct CDR3 sequences, approximately 45% of which appear only once. Source material: sorted CD4+, CD8+, or CD8+CD57+ T cells (not recorded which) from PBMCs. These receptors were obtained from a human donor with aplastic anemia. The conserved cysteine and the conserved F or W are not part of the CDR3 here.

j_call | cdr3_length | v_call | cdr3_aa
TRBJ1-3 | 10 | TRBV7-7 | ASSSGGNTIY
TRBJ2-7 | 12 | TRBV10-3 | AISEGQGGGEQY
TRBJ2-7 | 11 | TRBV6-1 | ASTLDSTYEQY
TRBJ1-6 | 14 | TRBV11-2 | ASSRQGAGLQAPLH
TRBJ2-1 | 11 | TRBV30 | AWSGTSGNEQF
TRBJ1-1 | 11 | TRBV5-4 | ASSPDSHTEAF
TRBJ2-1 | 11 | TRBV20-1 | SAADSTYNEQF
TRBJ2-1 | 13 | TRBV7-9 | ASSGGRGIVDEQF
TRBJ1-5 | 11 | TRBV7-9 | ASSLPGNQPQH
TRBJ2-1 | 12 | TRBV2 | ASSAGTGGDEQF
TRBJ2-2 | 12 | TRBV19 | ASSIAGVTGELF
TRBJ2-1 | 15 | TRBV2 | ASNAPPLAGAYNEQF
TRBJ2-7 | 11 | TRBV30 | AWNAWSSYEQY
TRBJ2-1 | 13 | TRBV10-2 | ASSLGPPSYNEQF
TRBJ1-3 | 15 | TRBV4-1 | ASSQDPKRGYGNTIY
TRBJ2-5 | 9 | TRBV29-1 | SVEVYETQY
TRBJ2-1 | 11 | TRBV7-8 | ASSSGTQNEQF
TRBJ1-1 | 12 | TRBV19 | ASSTDRGWIEAF
TRBJ1-2 | 9 | TRBV20-1 | SALMMGGYT
TRBJ2-5 | 12 | TRBV5-1 | ASSVQGSRETQY
TRBJ2-2 | 13 | TRBV7-2 | ASSLSGPSPGELF
TRBJ1-1 | 14 | TRBV19 | ASTLFARSSNTEAF
TRBJ2-5 | 9 | TRBV7-9 | ASSFGETQY
TRBJ2-7 | 10 | TRBV2 | AISGTSYEQY
TRBJ2-7 | 13 | TRBV4-3 | ASSQEDGSVYEQY
TRBJ2-3 | 12 | TRBV19 | ATKAGAGADTQY
TRBJ1-5 | 10 | TRBV12-3/TRBV12-4 | ATMTGNQPQH
TRBJ2-3 | 12 | TRBV19 | ASRAGGPIDTQY
TRBJ2-7 | 11 | TRBV12-3/TRBV12-4 | ASSPGTVYEQY
TRBJ2-1 | 18 | TRBV7-2 | ASSLVASGGQRSSYNEQF
TRBJ2-6 | 16 | TRBV6-1 | ASSARQGVRSGANVLT
TRBJ1-1 | 11 | TRBV4-3 | ASSQDRNAEAF
TRBJ1-1 | 11 | TRBV12-3/TRBV12-4 | ASGRGRGTEAF
TRBJ2-6 | 14 | TRBV27 | ASSEITGSGANVLT
TRBJ1-2 | 9 | TRBV29-1 | SVVENYGYT
TRBJ2-7 | 12 | TRBV2 | ASSTGTGVYEQY
TRBJ2-5 | 13 | TRBV4-1 | ASSQGTGGAETQY
TRBJ1-5 | 12 | TRBV19 | ASGRGTDNQPQH
TRBJ2-1 | 13 | TRBV6-1 | ASRDRGLRYNEQF
TRBJ1-2 | 13 | TRBV5-5 | ASSLLKVLNYGYT
TRBJ1-5 | 12 | TRBV27 | ASSLTGVNQPQH
TRBJ1-1 | 15 | TRBV7-2 | ASSPIPKGPARTEAF
TRBJ1-4 | 10 | TRBV7-6 | ASFGPVIELF
TRBJ1-6 | 13 | TRBV5-6 | ASSLFSETNSPLH
TRBJ2-6 | 15 | TRBV5-4 | ASSGWGEGPGANVLT
TRBJ2-7 | 14 | TRBV20-1 | SARDVGTGDYYEQY
TRBJ2-7 | 13 | TRBV19 | ASSISPLFSYEQY
TRBJ1-5 | 14 | TRBV7-9 | ASSPGAGYSNQPQH
TRBJ1-1 | 9 | TRBV25-1 | ASRYGAEAF
TRBJ1-5 | 13 | TRBV15 | ATSRLLRGNQPQH
TRBJ2-5 | 13 | TRBV5-1 | ASRFISVAQETQY
TRBJ2-3 | 12 | TRBV20-1 | SASGQEQLDTQY
TRBJ1-2 | 12 | TRBV20-1 | SSHKRSGVYGYT